This T cell receptor beta chain is from a study of blood T cell repertoires in COVID-19. Study-wide background: T cells, B-cell-depleted T cells, or PBMCs provided the cDNA or gDNA that served as material.

In the original processing: Amplification from reference gene primers served as the basis for estimated nucleated cell counts. Assay used: immunoSEQ multiplex PCR; TCRdb lists only in-frame clones, some missing. That table gives V, J and clone size, and the DNA gave D and trimming. In the table there are some 240,000 clones, around 80% of which are singletons. The trim removed 1 base at V and 3 bases at J, leaving 4 bases unmatched. Germline lookup yields CDR1 SGHRS and CDR2 YFSETQ. This CDR3 has 14 amino acids. The gene calls are TRBV5-1 and TRBJ2-7, with TRBD2 matching over 7 bases. This sequence was found in a woman in her 70s with acute or convalescent COVID-19. Sequencing was carried out using peripheral blood. CDR3 bases: TGCGCCAGCAGCTTGTCCAGCGGGGTCTACGAGCAGTACTTC. Residues: CASSLSSGVYEQYF.